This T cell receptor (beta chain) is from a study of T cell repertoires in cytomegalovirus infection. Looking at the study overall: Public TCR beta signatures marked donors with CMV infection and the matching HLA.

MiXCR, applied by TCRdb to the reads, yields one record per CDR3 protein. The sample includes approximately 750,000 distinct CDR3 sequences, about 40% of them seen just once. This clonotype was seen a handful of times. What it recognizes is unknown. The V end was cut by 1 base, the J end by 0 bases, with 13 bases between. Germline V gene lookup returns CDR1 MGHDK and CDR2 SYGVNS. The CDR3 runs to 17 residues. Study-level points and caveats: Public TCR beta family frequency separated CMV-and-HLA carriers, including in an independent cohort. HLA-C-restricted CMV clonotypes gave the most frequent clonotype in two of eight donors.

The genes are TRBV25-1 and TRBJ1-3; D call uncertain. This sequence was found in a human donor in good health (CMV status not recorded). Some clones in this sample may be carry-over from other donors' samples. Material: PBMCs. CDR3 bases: TGTGCCAGCAGTGAATGGGGTGGCAGGATCTCTGGAAACACCATATATTTT. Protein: CASSEWGGRISGNTIYF.